This is a list of T cell receptor beta chains from one sample in a study of blood T cell repertoires in COVID-19. The repertoire was sequenced with immunoSEQ multiplex PCR; TCRdb's copy has only in-frame clones and lacks some. The table has about 400,000 clones, more than 70% seen once. Sequenced material: peripheral blood. The source is a man aged 35 to 55 with acute or convalescent COVID-19. Each CDR3 is given with its conserved first and last residue. Fields, in order: CDR3 length, J gene, V gene, CDR3 protein.

13 | TRBJ2-3 | TRBV14 | CASSLRGGDTQYF
17 | TRBJ1-6 | TRBV13 | CASSLGYGQKTNSPLHF
15 | TRBJ1-6 | TRBV18 | CASSPGTGYNSPLHF
12 | TRBJ2-1 | TRBV28 | CASSYRGAEQFF
16 | TRBJ2-3 | TRBV5-4 | CASSSGLAGQRDTQYF
13 | TRBJ1-3 | TRBV11-2 | CASSRGTGNTIYF
13 | TRBJ1-6 | TRBV6-2/TRBV6-3 | CASSYDGYSPLHF
16 | TRBJ1-2 | TRBV7-9 | CASSPLTGELVYGYTF
14 | TRBJ1-1 | TRBV5-1 | CASSLGTGGSEAFF
15 | TRBJ2-5 | TRBV6-5 | CANGPASGAQETQYF
12 | TRBJ2-7 | TRBV3-1/TRBV3-2 | CASSQDTVIWYF
15 | TRBJ1-1 | TRBV27 | CASSRIDRAVGEAFF
12 | TRBJ1-2 | TRBV7-9 | CASSAGGSGYTF
14 | TRBJ1-3 | TRBV28 | CASGGGSSGNTIYF
14 | TRBJ2-7 | TRBV5-6 | CASSLQLRSYEQYF
16 | TRBJ2-1 | TRBV3-1/TRBV3-2 | CASSQVGTSGRVEQFF
13 | TRBJ1-1 | TRBV5-1 | CASSSAGGTEAFF
14 | TRBJ1-1 | TRBV5-1 | CASSLISGGTEAFF
14 | TRBJ1-5 | TRBV19 | CASSISGSGQPQHF
14 | TRBJ1-6 | TRBV7-9 | CASRRGQGNSPLHF
14 | TRBJ1-5 | TRBV6-2/TRBV6-3 | CASSYRRGTLRQHF
14 | TRBJ1-2 | TRBV6-4 | CASSDSQGTEGYTF
14 | TRBJ1-1 | TRBV19 | CASSLGQGPSEAFF
13 | TRBJ1-2 | TRBV12-3/TRBV12-4 | CASSEDRIDGYTF
15 | TRBJ2-4 | TRBV23-1 | CASSVRGKIKNIQYF
17 | TRBJ2-6 | TRBV30 | CACETGTGGAGANVLTF
18 | TRBJ2-2 | TRBV9 | CASSVPFASGGYTGELFF
15 | TRBJ2-1 | TRBV5-8 | CASRLGPSGRNEQFF
16 | TRBJ1-2 | TRBV2 | CASSVGQGGAYSGYTF
15 | TRBJ2-2 | TRBV3-1/TRBV3-2 | CASSQDAGFSGELFF
12 | TRBJ2-7 | TRBV11-2 | CASSRFEYEQYF
14 | TRBJ2-7 | TRBV29-1 | CSVGGTSGIYEQYF
19 | TRBJ2-5 | TRBV11-3 | CASSLALSGGARVVYTQYF
17 | TRBJ2-6 | TRBV28 | CASRDQGALSGANVLTF
15 | TRBJ2-7 | TRBV27 | CASSLFSGGPYEQYF
17 | TRBJ2-3 | TRBV9 | CASSVVGAGGFTDTQYF
14 | TRBJ2-5 | TRBV7-2 | CASGGVPPQETQYF
15 | TRBJ1-2 | TRBV7-9 | CASSPRTGRNYGYTF
15 | TRBJ1-1 | TRBV6-5 | CASSSGGIGTGEAFF
16 | TRBJ2-3 | TRBV5-4 | CASSLKKIEGADTQYF
16 | TRBJ2-1 | TRBV28 | CAAALTAGSSYNEQFF
14 | TRBJ2-5 | TRBV7-5 | CAGQLGLALQTQYF
15 | TRBJ2-7 | TRBV3-1/TRBV3-2 | CASSPATGAPGEQYF
14 | TRBJ1-1 | TRBV28 | CASRPDTGVVGAFF
13 | TRBJ2-7 | TRBV20-1 | CSASRWDNYEQYF
16 | TRBJ2-1 | TRBV27 | CASSLLASGGAGEQFF
14 | TRBJ1-5 | TRBV28 | CASSFGGAGQPQHF
15 | TRBJ1-2 | TRBV28 | CATPSGRGSVSGYTF
13 | TRBJ1-2 | TRBV18 | CASSPDRAGGYTF
13 | TRBJ1-2 | TRBV6-5 | CASSYGQNYGYTF
12 | TRBJ2-7 | TRBV7-8 | CASSFLSYEQYF
14 | TRBJ2-5 | TRBV28 | CASSLSGVGETQYF
16 | TRBJ2-3 | TRBV5-4 | CASGGRTSAIPDTQYF
15 | TRBJ2-3 | TRBV11-3 | CASSHSGGRADTQYF
16 | TRBJ2-1 | TRBV3-1/TRBV3-2 | CASSQVLAGGGNEQFF
14 | TRBJ1-6 | TRBV3-1/TRBV3-2 | CASSWTTDNSPLHF
11 | TRBJ2-1 | TRBV4-2 | CASSRWNRWFF
14 | TRBJ2-7 | TRBV6-5 | CASSTPGQGHEQYF
20 | TRBJ1-5 | TRBV19 | CASSIRLGRGNPLWAQPQHF
14 | TRBJ2-7 | TRBV5-1 | CASSMGLASNEQYF